Sequencing of this T cell receptor (beta chain) was carried out in a study of blood T cell repertoires in COVID-19. Overall study context: Sample material is recorded as cDNA or gDNA derived from T cells, B-cell-depleted T cells, or PBMCs.

Trimming left V 2 bases short and J 5 bases short, with 10 bases between. This CDR3 spans 13 amino acids. Looked up from germline, CDR1 is LGHDT and CDR2 is YNNKEL (reference sequence). In the original processing: Cell counts per sample came from amplifying reference gene primers. Clones were read by immunoSEQ multiplex PCR, and TCRdb kept only the in-frame ones, dropping some. V, J and clone size derive from that table, while D and trimming were established from the DNA sequence. The sample lists a few hundred thousand clones, about 89% seen once, with 7.8% in the top ten. The J gene is TRBJ2-7, the V gene TRBV3-1 (or the pseudogene TRBV3-2); D possibly corresponds to TRBD1 (6 bases). Input material: peripheral blood. The source of this sequence is a woman in her forties or fifties who had recovered from COVID-19. The CDR3 DNA reads TGTGCCAGCAGCCAAACGACAGGAAACGAGCAGTACTTC. Translation gives CASSQTTGNEQYF.